This TCR beta chain was observed in a study of shared clonotypes between healthy human individuals. Assay used: immunoSEQ multiplex PCR; TCRdb lists only in-frame clones, some missing. The repertoire holds approximately 720,000 clones, with about two thirds as singletons. Naive CD45RA+ and memory CD45RA-negative subsets were split from CD4+ cells. Germline CDR1 and CDR2: PRHDT and FYEKMQ (reference sequence). This CDR3 comprises 13 residues. Trimming cost V 6 bases and J 6 bases; bases outside gene matches: 5. Overall study findings and caveats: Around 5% of naive CD4 clonotypes were common to a few donors. Genetic and exposure-history diversity was limited by the few donors. Clonotypes not shared had lower generation probabilities than those common to all four donors.

About this clone itself: Antigen specificity is unknown.

Sequencing was carried out using memory CD4+ T cells sorted from blood. Subset noted: CD45RA-negative fraction. J is TRBJ2-1 and V is TRBV13; 7 bases agree with TRBD2. This TCR was sampled from a woman in her twenties or thirties in good health. The CDR3: CASSPRTSNEQFF. In DNA form, the CDR3 reads TGTGCCAGCAGTCCCAGGACTAGCAATGAGCAGTTCTTC.